Shown below are 4 T cell receptor beta chains from a single sample sequenced in a study of blood T cells in healthy people across ages. Using a J-beta primer mix together with a sample-barcoded 5' primer, a second PCR was run for roughly 6 to 11 cycles. Using its own MiXCR run on the 5' RACE reads, TCRdb lists one record per CDR3 protein. The sample lists about 800,000 distinct CDR3 sequences; 58% were seen once. Sequencing was performed on blood. These receptors were taken from a man aged 30-40 years in good health.

V is TRBV20-1 and J is TRBJ2-5, with TRBD2 identical over 9 bases. The CDR3 runs to 16 residues. V lost 6 bases to trimming and J lost 1 base; unmatched junction nucleotides: 12. CDR1 is DFQATT and CDR2 is SNEGSKA in the germline V gene (reference sequence). CDR3 loop: CSAGGRAGGFQETQYF. The CDR3 DNA is TGCAGTGCAGGAGGACGAGCGGGGGGATTCCAAGAGACCCAGTACTTC.

The chain has TRBV20-1 and TRBJ2-7; D possibly matches TRBD1 or TRBD2 (5 bases each). Trimming removed 3 bases from V and 0 bases from J, with 12 bases in between. Germline V CDR1 and CDR2: DFQATT, SNEGSKA (reference sequence). The CDR3 covers 14 residues. The CDR3 bases are TGCAGTGCTAGGGGACGGTCAAGCTCCTACGAGCAGTACTTC. Translated: CSARGRSSSYEQYF.

V is TRBV28 and J is TRBJ1-1, with no clear D. The germline V and J ends were trimmed by 5 bases and 6 bases, with 10 bases remaining between them. CDR1 and CDR2 (germline): MDHEN, SYDVKM. The CDR3 runs 12 residues. The CDR3, as DNA: TGTGCCAGCAGTACTATGGTCGCTGAAGCTTTCTTT. It translates to CASSTMVAEAFF.

The chain has TRBV7-2 and TRBJ2-3; TRBD2 matches 15 bases. With 3 bases clipped from V and 6 bases from J, the junction kept 7 bases outside the gene matches. Germline V gene sequence: CDR1 SGHTA, CDR2 FQGNSA. The CDR3 is made up of 17 amino acids. CDR3: CASSFAGTSGGRDTQYF. In DNA, the CDR3 is TGTGCCAGCAGCTTCGCCGGGACTAGCGGGGGGCGGGATACGCAGTATTTT.